The 10 T cell receptor beta chains below come from one sample, sequenced in a study of T cells in tuberculosis. Time point meaning: new active TB diagnosis, blood taken before or within 7 days of starting treatment. The method was immunoSEQ multiplex PCR; TCRdb's version includes in-frame clones alone and lacks a portion of them. The table shows about 34,000 clones, with around 93% occurring only once. Material: PBMCs, obtained at tuberculosis diagnosis. The receptors stem from an adult with tuberculosis.

The chain employs TRBV11-2 and TRBJ1-2; 10 positions agree with TRBD1. This CDR3 has 15 residues. Germline values: CDR1 SGHAT, CDR2 FQNNGV. After removal of 4 bases from V and 5 bases from J, the junction contained 7 bases not matched to a gene. DNA of the CDR3: TGTGCCAGCAGCTCAGGGACAGGGGCTGGGTATGGCTACACCTTC. The encoded protein is CASSSGTGAGYGYTF. Together with reference TRBV11-2 and TRBJ1-2, the CDR3 gives the full variable domain: EAGVAQSPRYKIIEKRQSVAFWCNPISGHATLYWYQQILGQGPKLLIQFQNNGVVDDSQLPKDRFSAERLKGVDSTLKIQPAKLEDSAVYLCASSSGTGAGYGYTFGSGTRLTVV.

This clone was seen just once. One end of the junction varies from germline; a read error may be responsible. The rearrangement joins TRBV28 to TRBJ1-2, with unresolved D. The CDR3 sequence is 12 residues long. Germline assignment: CDR1 MDHEN and CDR2 SYDVKM. The CDR3 region is CASTLGPREYTF. In nucleotides, the CDR3 is TGTGCCAGCACTTTAGGTCCCCGGGAGTACACCTTC.

This rearrangement joins TRBV30 to TRBJ2-4; 7 bases map to TRBD1. The CDR3 runs to 17 residues. Trimming took 4 bases from V and 0 from J; bases not matched to a gene: 12. The germline V gene has CDR1 GTSNPN and CDR2 SVGIG (reference sequence). Written as DNA, the CDR3 is TGTGCCTGGAAAACCGGGACAGCCGGTCTAGCCAAAAACATTCAGTACTTC. As protein: CAWKTGTAGLAKNIQYF.

DNA of the CDR3: TGTGCCAGCAGTGAAACGTTGAGGACAGGCCACTACAATGAGCAGTTCTTC. Amino acids: CASSETLRTGHYNEQFF. The chain recombines TRBV25-1 with TRBJ2-1; 7 nucleotides align to TRBD1. Germline V gives CDR1 MGHDK, CDR2 SYGVNS. Trimming took 2 bases from V and 3 from J; bases not matched to a gene: 10. CDR3 length: 17 amino acids.

This clone came up once. The genes are TRBV6-5 and TRBJ2-7, with a possible D match to TRBD2 (5 bases). The germline V gene has CDR1 MNHEY and CDR2 SVGAGI. Trimming took off 6 bases at V and 7 bases at J, with 16 bases between the two ends. This CDR3 has 13 amino acids. The CDR3 loop is CASREILEGEQYF. The CDR3 DNA sequence: TGTGCCAGCAGGGAAATTCTCGAGGGTGAGCAGTACTTC.

V and J are TRBV30 and TRBJ2-3; 14 nucleotides align to TRBD2. The germline CDR1 and CDR2 sequences are GTSNPN and SVGIG (reference sequence). The CDR3 extends over 17 amino acids. J lost 2 bases, V lost 3 bases, and 7 bases had no gene match. The CDR3 loop reads CAWSGLAGGQVTDTQYF. The CDR3, as DNA: TGTGCCTGGAGCGGACTAGCGGGGGGCCAGGTCACAGATACGCAGTATTTT. The whole variable domain, remainder taken from reference TRBV30 and TRBJ2-3, is SQTIHQWPATLVQPVGSPLSLECTVEGTSNPNLYWYRQAAGRGLQLLFYSVGIGQISSEVPQNLSASRPQDRQFILSSKKLLLSDSGFYLCAWSGLAGGQVTDTQYFGPGTRLTVL.

V usage is TRBV28 and J usage is TRBJ1-2, with D unresolved. CDR3 length: 11 amino acids. Germline V lookup: CDR1 MDHEN, CDR2 SYDVKM. Trimming pared 5 bases from V and 2 bases from J, leaving 3 bases between. The CDR3 DNA sequence: TGTGCCAGCAGTCTCAACTATGGCTACACCTTC. Protein product: CASSLNYGYTF.

The chain employs TRBV28 and TRBJ1-1; maybe TRBD1 (5 bases). Germline V lookup: CDR1 MDHEN, CDR2 SYDVKM. V was shortened by 6 bases and J by 5 bases, with 16 bases between the two germline ends. The CDR3 runs 14 residues. CDR3 bases: TGTGCCAGCAGAAAATGGGGGGTCGGGACTGAAGCTTTCTTT. Translation: CASRKWGVGTEAFF.

The rearrangement joins TRBV5-6 to TRBJ2-7; no reliable D call. The CDR3 spans 16 residues. V dropped 1 base and J dropped 3 bases, with 17 bases sitting between them. Per the germline V gene, CDR1 is SGHDT and CDR2 is YYEEEE. CDR3 bases: TGTGCCAGCAGCTTGCACGACGCGGTCCCACGCTACGAGCAGTACGTC. Its protein is CASSLHDAVPRYEQYV.

The chain is built from TRBV2 and TRBJ1-5; D is possibly TRBD1 (5 bases). Trimming removed 8 bases at V and 0 bases at J, with 17 bases between. Looked up from germline, CDR1 is SNHLY and CDR2 is FYNNEI. This CDR3 has 16 residues. Written as DNA, the CDR3 is TGTGCCAGCTCGGGCAGGGCCTCGGATAGCAATCAGCCCCAGCATTTT. It encodes CASSGRASDSNQPQHF.